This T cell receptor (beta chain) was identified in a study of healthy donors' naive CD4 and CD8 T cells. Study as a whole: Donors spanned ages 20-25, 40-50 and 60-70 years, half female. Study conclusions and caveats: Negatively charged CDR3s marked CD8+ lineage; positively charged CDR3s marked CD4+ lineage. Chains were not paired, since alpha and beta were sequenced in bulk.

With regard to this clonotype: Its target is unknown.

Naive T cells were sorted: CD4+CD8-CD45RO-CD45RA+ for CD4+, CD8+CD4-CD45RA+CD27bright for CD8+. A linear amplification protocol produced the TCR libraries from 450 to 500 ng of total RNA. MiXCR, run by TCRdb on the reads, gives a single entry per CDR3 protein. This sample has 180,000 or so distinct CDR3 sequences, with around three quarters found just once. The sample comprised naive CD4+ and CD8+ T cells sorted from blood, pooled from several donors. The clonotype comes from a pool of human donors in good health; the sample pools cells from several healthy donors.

CDR3 amino acids: CASSRLIGETQYF. The CDR3 coding sequence is TGTGCCAGCAGCCGACTTATAGGAGAGACCCAGTACTTC. The chain links TRBV6-2 or TRBV6-3 to TRBJ2-5; D is unresolved. Germline V gene lookup returns CDR1 MNHEY and CDR2 SVGEGT. The length of the CDR3 is 13 residues. Trimming removed 6 bases at V and 4 bases at J, with 12 bases between.